These 31 T cell receptor beta chains originate from one sample sequenced in a study of Ad26.COV2.S vaccination and SARS-CoV-2 variants. This sample's treatment: roughly 20 received Ad26.COV2.S at low or high dose, single or two shots; five or six received placebo; per-sample allocation not given. Day 63 after the first injection of vaccine or placebo was the sampling time. Sequencing was performed with immunoSEQ multiplex PCR; in TCRdb, only in-frame clones are kept and a portion is missing. Altogether a few hundred thousand clones are present, roughly 88% being singletons, with the ten largest covering 3.6%. Sequencing was performed on peripheral blood, taken in a trial of Ad26.COV2.S vaccine versus placebo. The receptors shown here come from a person aged 18-60 years who received the Ad26.COV2.S COVID-19 vaccine or a placebo.

V is TRBV7-9 and J is TRBJ2-2; D perhaps matches TRBD1 (6 bases). Looked up from germline, CDR1 is SEHNR and CDR2 is FQNEAQ (reference sequence). The CDR3 loop spans 15 amino acids. Deletions cut 5 bases from V and 2 bases from J, with 12 bases between. The CDR3 DNA sequence: TGTGCCAGCAGCGTTGACAGGCCAAACACCGGGGAGCTGTTTTTT. This gives the protein CASSVDRPNTGELFF.

This clone was counted a single time. The J gene is TRBJ2-5, the V gene TRBV5-1, with 9 bases aligning to TRBD2. Germline CDR1 and CDR2: SGHRS and YFSETQ. V was clipped by 2 bases and J by 2 bases; unmatched bases: 4. This CDR3 region has 15 residues. CDR3 coding DNA: TGCGCCAGCAGCTTTAGCGGGGGCGGGCAAGAGACCCAGTACTTC. Translation: CASSFSGGGQETQYF.

This clone has just a few counts. This chain connects TRBV10-3 to TRBJ2-2, with no clear D. The germline V gene has CDR1 ENHRY and CDR2 SYGVKD. Trimming pared 1 base from V and 3 bases from J, leaving 6 bases between. This CDR3 is 14 amino acids long. CDR3 sequence: CAISEYEDTGELFF. The CDR3 DNA reads as TGTGCCATCAGTGAGTATGAGGACACCGGGGAGCTGTTTTTT.

This rearrangement joins TRBV11-1 to TRBJ2-3; the D gene could be TRBD1 or TRBD2 (5 bases each). CDR1 is SGHAT and CDR2 is FQDESV in the germline V gene (reference sequence). The CDR3 covers 15 residues. V shed 4 bases and J shed 2 bases, with 13 bases lying between them. CDR3 DNA sequence: TGTGCCAGCAGCTATGGGACCGCCGACACAGATACGCAGTATTTT. Translating it yields CASSYGTADTDTQYF.

The rearrangement joins TRBV4-3 to TRBJ1-1, with D possibly being TRBD1 (6 bases). The V and J ends lost 2 bases and 0 bases respectively, with 19 bases between them. The CDR3 spans 18 residues. Germline V gene sequence: CDR1 LGHNA, CDR2 YSLEER. The CDR3 DNA reads as TGCGCCAGCAGCCAATCTTTCTCCGGGGGCGGCGTGAACACTGAAGCTTTCTTT. The encoded protein is CASSQSFSGGGVNTEAFF.

This clone was detected only once. This chain uses TRBV6-5 with TRBJ2-7, with D uncertain. CDR1 and CDR2 (germline): MNHEY, SVGAGI. Trimming removed 8 bases from V and 0 bases from J, with 11 bases in between. CDR3 length equals 13 residues. The CDR3 region is CASVGFSSYEQYF. The DNA of the CDR3 is TGTGCCAGCGTAGGTTTCAGCTCCTACGAGCAGTACTTC.

The chain joins TRBV6-2 or TRBV6-3 to TRBJ1-2; 7 bases fit TRBD1. Germline lookup yields CDR1 MNHEY and CDR2 SVGEGT. The CDR3 length is 14 residues. Losses at the gene ends were 5 bases for V and 4 bases for J; bases not matched to a gene: 7. CDR3 in DNA: TGTGCCAGCAGTGACAGGGCCCTCATCTATGGCTACACCTTC. Its translation is CASSDRALIYGYTF.

The chain links TRBV6-2 or TRBV6-3 to TRBJ2-7; 7 bases agree with TRBD1. The CDR3 sequence is 15 residues long. Germline V lookup: CDR1 MNHEY, CDR2 SVGEGT. After removal of 4 bases from V and 3 bases from J, the junction contained 9 bases not matched to a gene. The CDR3 DNA reads as TGTGCCAGCAGTTCACGACAGGGTGTCTTCTACGAGCAGTACTTC. Translating gives CASSSRQGVFYEQYF.

The gene calls are TRBV27 and TRBJ2-1; possible D gene TRBD1, 5 bases. V lost 6 bases and J lost 7, with 19 bases in between. This CDR3 is 15 amino acids long. Germline assignment: CDR1 MNHEY and CDR2 SMNVEV (reference sequence). The CDR3 sequence is CASSDSRLGWNEQFF. The DNA for the CDR3 is TGTGCCAGCAGCGACAGTAGACTTGGGTGGAATGAGCAGTTCTTC.

The chain joins TRBV7-2 to TRBJ1-1, with D perhaps matching TRBD1 (6 bases). V lost 2 bases and J 0 bases, leaving 10 bases between the germline ends. The CDR3 is made up of 15 amino acids. CDR1 and CDR2 (germline): SGHTA, FQGNSA. The CDR3 nucleotides read TGTGCCAGCAGCTTATTGGGACACCTGAACACTGAAGCTTTCTTT. Translating gives CASSLLGHLNTEAFF.

V is TRBV24-1 and J is TRBJ1-2, with D unclear. The CDR3 extends over 13 amino acids. Per germline, CDR1 KGHDR and CDR2 SFDVKD. Trimming left V 3 bases short and J 6 bases short, with 10 bases between. Written as DNA, the CDR3 is TGTGCCACCAGTGATACAACAATGAATGGCTACACCTTC. The encoded protein is CATSDTTMNGYTF.

The chain links TRBV11-1 to TRBJ2-4, with 8 positions matching TRBD1. In germline, CDR1 is SGHAT, CDR2 FQDESV (reference sequence). This CDR3 region has 15 residues. V lost 5 bases and J lost 1; bases outside the gene matches: 4. The CDR3 protein is CASSVRQGAKNIQYF. CDR3 coding DNA: TGTGCCAGCAGCGTCAGACAGGGGGCCAAAAACATTCAGTACTTC.

This chain links TRBV4-3 with TRBJ1-6; D unclear. Trimming removed 0 bases from V and 7 bases from J, with 4 bases in between. Germline CDR1 LGHNA, CDR2 YSLEER. CDR3 size: 13 residues. The CDR3 DNA follows: TGCGCCAGCAGCCAAGATCTGAATTCACCCCTCCACTTT. Amino acids: CASSQDLNSPLHF.

The chain carries TRBV7-8 and TRBJ2-1; D possibly matches TRBD1 or TRBD2 (6 bases each). Germline V gene data show CDR1 as SGHVS and CDR2 as FQNEAQ. Between the trimmed V and J ends, which lost 4 bases and 6 bases, there was a span of 16 bases. The CDR3 contains 15 residues. The chain's CDR3 is CASSYGRGRVNEQFF. The CDR3 nucleotides read TGTGCCAGCAGCTACGGACGGGGGCGGGTCAATGAGCAGTTCTTC.

V gene TRBV7-2 combines with J gene TRBJ2-3; 14 nucleotides align to TRBD2. The CDR3 is 15 residues long. The germline CDR1 and CDR2 sequences are SGHTA and FQGNSA. After removal of 7 bases from V and 7 bases from J, the junction contained 7 bases not matched to a gene. This chain's CDR3 is CASTRLAGGLNTQYF. DNA for the CDR3: TGTGCCAGCACCCGACTAGCGGGGGGGCTGAATACGCAGTATTTT.

In the case of this clone: Within the sample, other DNA sequences also encode this same CDR3. The chain carries TRBV6-5 and TRBJ1-2; a possible D gene is TRBD1 (6 bases). V lost 0 bases and J 5 bases, leaving 7 bases between the germline ends. The CDR3 runs 13 residues. Germline V gene sequence: CDR1 MNHEY, CDR2 SVGAGI. The CDR3 DNA sequence: TGTGCCAGCAGTTACTCGAGGGGGTATGGCTACACCTTC. Translating gives CASSYSRGYGYTF.

V gene TRBV6-1 combines with J gene TRBJ1-1; no definite D call. In germline, CDR1 is MNHNS, CDR2 SASEGT. Trimming left V 0 bases short and J 5 bases short, with 16 bases between. This CDR3 has 16 amino acids. The CDR3 loop is CASSEATDLTGTEAFF. The DNA of the CDR3 is TGTGCCAGCAGTGAAGCGACGGACCTGACGGGGACTGAAGCTTTCTTT.

The V gene is TRBV9, the J gene TRBJ2-1; TRBD2 aligns across 8 bases. Trimming cost V 4 bases and J 5 bases; bases outside gene matches: 8. The CDR3 length is 15 residues. Per the germline V gene, CDR1 is SGDLS and CDR2 is YYNGEE. The CDR3 loop is CASSYGTGGNNEQFF. In DNA, the CDR3 is TGTGCCAGCAGCTACGGGACGGGGGGGAACAATGAGCAGTTCTTC. Drawing the rest from reference TRBV9 and TRBJ2-1, the complete variable domain is DSGVTQTPKHLITATGQRVTLRCSPRSGDLSVYWYQQSLDQGLQFLIQYYNGEERAKGNILERFSAQQFPDLHSELNLSSLELGDSALYFCASSYGTGGNNEQFFGPGTRLTVL.

The genes are TRBV29-1 and TRBJ2-7, with 13 bases aligning to TRBD2. The V gene's germline CDR1 is SQVTM and CDR2 ANQGSEA. The ends lost 6 bases at V and 1 base at J; junction bases unmatched: 9. This CDR3 region has 16 residues. Here the CDR3 reads CSVTGLAGAESYEQYF. The CDR3 coding sequence is TGCAGCGTGACTGGACTAGCGGGGGCCGAATCCTACGAGCAGTACTTC.

J is TRBJ2-3 and V is TRBV2; 7 bases agree with TRBD2. This CDR3 is built from 17 residues. Germline trimming cut 10 bases from V and 4 bases from J; bases unmatched to any gene: 20. CDR1 SNHLY and CDR2 FYNNEI come from the germline V gene. CDR3 in amino acids: CAIPGGSGLTRADTQYF. Written as DNA, the CDR3 is TGTGCCATCCCGGGGGGTAGCGGGCTAACCCGGGCAGATACGCAGTATTTT.

Comments on this clone: The same CDR3 arises from other DNA sequences in this sample as well. The chain joins TRBV4-1 to TRBJ2-2; D may be TRBD1 (5 bases). This CDR3 is built from 15 residues. Between the trimmed V and J ends, which lost 1 base and 1 base, there was a span of 7 bases. The germline V gene encodes CDR1 MGHRA and CDR2 YSYEKL. The CDR3 loop is CASSQGQGNTGELFF. The DNA of the CDR3 is TGCGCCAGCAGCCAAGGTCAGGGGAACACCGGGGAGCTGTTTTTT.

The CDR3 here is CASPRGPGVGEKLFF. The CDR3 DNA is TGTGCCAGTCCCCGCGGGCCAGGGGTGGGTGAAAAACTGTTTTTT. This chain joins TRBV27 and TRBJ1-4, with D maybe TRBD1 (6 bases). The germline V gene has CDR1 MNHEY and CDR2 SMNVEV (reference sequence). Trimming left V 9 bases short and J 7 bases short, with 21 bases between. The CDR3 runs 15 residues. The whole variable domain, filled in from reference TRBV27 and TRBJ1-4, reads EAQVTQNPRYLITVTGKKLTVTCSQNMNHEYMSWYRQDPGLGLRQIYYSMNVEVTDKGDVPEGYKVSRKEKRNFPLILESPSPNQTSLYFCASPRGPGVGEKLFFGSGTQLSVL.

The chain has TRBV9 and TRBJ1-2; 7 positions match TRBD1. The length of the CDR3 is 15 residues. V gave up 4 bases and J gave up 5 bases; unmatched junction bases: 11. Germline V gives CDR1 SGDLS, CDR2 YYNGEE. CDR3 DNA: TGTGCCAGCAGCCAACAACCCGGGACAGATTATGGCTACACCTTC. Translated: CASSQQPGTDYGYTF.

The rearrangement joins TRBV24-1 to TRBJ2-5; no clear D gene. From germline, CDR1 is KGHDR and CDR2 SFDVKD. V lost 4 bases and J 5 bases, leaving 13 bases between the germline ends. The CDR3 has 14 amino acids. DNA of the CDR3: TGTGCCACCAGTGAATCGGACGGCTATGAGACCCAGTACTTC. Its protein product is CATSESDGYETQYF.

The J gene is TRBJ2-7, the V gene TRBV9, with D unclear. The CDR3 is 13 residues long. CDR1 and CDR2 from the germline V gene are SGDLS and YYNGEE. V lost 2 bases and J lost 3, with 9 bases in between. The CDR3 sequence is CASSVGQIYEQYF. In DNA form, the CDR3 reads TGTGCCAGCAGCGTCGGGCAGATCTACGAGCAGTACTTC.

The chain combines TRBV5-5 with TRBJ1-3; D call uncertain. The CDR3 totals 15 residues. Germline values: CDR1 SGHKS, CDR2 YYEKEE (reference sequence). With 3 bases removed from V and 5 bases from J, the gap between germline ends came to 15 bases. CDR3: CASSSGFQGRNTIYF. DNA of the CDR3: TGTGCCAGCAGCTCAGGATTCCAAGGTAGAAACACCATATATTTT.

The table lists this clone with a count of one. This chain uses TRBV5-4 with TRBJ2-5; D is perhaps TRBD2 (6 bases). V gave up 4 bases and J gave up 1 base, with 14 bases separating them. Per germline, CDR1 SGHNT and CDR2 YYREEE (reference sequence). The CDR3 totals 15 residues. The CDR3 DNA follows: TGTGCCAGCAGCATTACGGGACTCGCCCAAGAGACCCAGTACTTC. This encodes CASSITGLAQETQYF.

V and J are TRBV7-8 and TRBJ2-1; D is possibly TRBD1 (8 bases). Germline V gene sequence: CDR1 SGHVS, CDR2 FQNEAQ. The length of the CDR3 is 15 residues. V was pared by 5 bases and J by 7 bases, with 18 bases between. The CDR3 spells CASSRGAGGGNEQFF. The CDR3 DNA reads TGTGCCAGCAGCCGGGGGGCAGGGGGCGGGAATGAGCAGTTCTTC.

This clone was picked up one time. As DNA, the CDR3 is TGTGCCAGCAGCGTCGCCGGGACGCTGGTTAACTATGGCTACACCTTC. This gives the protein CASSVAGTLVNYGYTF. V gene TRBV9 combines with J gene TRBJ1-2; tentatively, D is TRBD1 (5 bases). Germline lookup yields CDR1 SGDLS and CDR2 YYNGEE. V lost 2 bases and J 1 base, leaving 15 bases between the germline ends. The CDR3 totals 16 residues.

The chain has TRBV28 and TRBJ2-1, with 10 nucleotides matching TRBD2. This CDR3 spans 14 amino acids. Trimming took 5 bases from V and 13 from J; bases not matched to a gene: 11. CDR1 and CDR2 (germline): MDHEN, SYDVKM. The CDR3 loop is CASSLRLSGGAQFF. CDR3 coding DNA: TGTGCCAGCAGTCTACGACTAAGCGGGGGGGCCCAGTTCTTC.

The V and J genes are TRBV4-1 and TRBJ2-5; possibly TRBD1 for D (5 bases). The CDR3 has 15 amino acids. V lost 1 base and J 7 bases, leaving 16 bases between the germline ends. CDR1 MGHRA and CDR2 YSYEKL come from the germline V gene. The CDR3 protein is CASSQVGQGQGTQYF. CDR3 sequence (DNA): TGCGCCAGCAGCCAAGTCGGTCAGGGCCAGGGGACCCAGTACTTC.